A selection of T cell receptor beta chains follows, all from one sample in a study of long-term antiretroviral therapy in people with HIV. Clones were read by immunoSEQ multiplex PCR, and TCRdb kept only the in-frame ones, dropping some. The profile shows about 25,000 clones, around 79% of them singletons. The sequences come from unsorted PBMCs, collected 2.1 years after starting antiretroviral therapy. The receptors derive from a man aged 30 to 45 with HIV. Each CDR3 is given with its conserved first and last residue. The order of the fields is D gene, clone size, CDR3 length, J gene, V gene, CDR3 protein, CDR3 DNA. D genes are given only for firm matches. Clone sizes are given selectively: once, few, many, or a class where the clone is expanded.

D gene: TRBD1; clone size: -; CDR3 length: 18; J gene: TRBJ1-1; V gene: TRBV5-4; CDR3 protein: CASSLLGQGRLSNTEAFF; CDR3 DNA: TGTGCCAGCAGCTTGTTGGGACAGGGAAGATTATCAAACACTGAAGCTTTCTTT
D gene: TRBD1; clone size: -; CDR3 length: 16; J gene: TRBJ2-1; V gene: TRBV5-1; CDR3 protein: CASSLGDRGGYNEQFF; CDR3 DNA: TGCGCCAGCAGCTTGGGCGACAGGGGAGGTTACAATGAGCAGTTCTTC
D gene: -; clone size: few; CDR3 length: 15; J gene: TRBJ1-5; V gene: TRBV28; CDR3 protein: CASSSQSRGNQPQHF; CDR3 DNA: TGTGCCAGCAGTTCCCAGTCCAGGGGCAATCAGCCCCAGCATTTT
D gene: -; clone size: -; CDR3 length: 15; J gene: TRBJ2-1; V gene: TRBV5-1; CDR3 protein: CASSPPSLLSNEQFF; CDR3 DNA: TGCGCCAGCAGCCCCCCGTCCCTTTTGTCGAATGAGCAGTTCTTC
D gene: -; clone size: -; CDR3 length: 13; J gene: TRBJ1-2; V gene: TRBV11-2; CDR3 protein: CASSRGINYGYTF; CDR3 DNA: TGTGCCAGCAGCCGGGGGATTAACTATGGCTACACCTTC
D gene: TRBD1; clone size: few; CDR3 length: 11; J gene: TRBJ1-2; V gene: TRBV10-3; CDR3 protein: CASQGAYGYTF; CDR3 DNA: TGTGCCTCACAGGGGGCCTATGGCTACACCTTC
D gene: TRBD1; clone size: once; CDR3 length: 14; J gene: TRBJ2-7; V gene: TRBV11-2; CDR3 protein: CASSPPTGDYEQYF; CDR3 DNA: TGTGCCAGCAGCCCGCCGACAGGGGATTACGAGCAGTACTTC
D gene: -; clone size: -; CDR3 length: 14; J gene: TRBJ2-2; V gene: TRBV10-2; CDR3 protein: CASVTRGNTGELFF; CDR3 DNA: TGCGCCAGCGTGACCCGGGGGAACACCGGGGAGCTGTTTTTT
D gene: TRBD2; clone size: -; CDR3 length: 17; J gene: TRBJ2-3; V gene: TRBV7-8; CDR3 protein: CASSSGLAGSYTDTQYF; CDR3 DNA: TGTGCCAGCAGCTCCGGACTAGCGGGATCTTACACAGATACGCAGTATTTT
D gene: TRBD2; clone size: -; CDR3 length: 15; J gene: TRBJ2-3; V gene: TRBV7-3; CDR3 protein: CASSTRTSETDTQYF; CDR3 DNA: TGTGCCAGCAGCACCCGGACTAGCGAAACAGATACGCAGTATTTT
D gene: -; clone size: -; CDR3 length: 11; J gene: TRBJ2-3; V gene: TRBV6-1; CDR3 protein: CASSPQVTQYF; CDR3 DNA: TGTGCCAGCAGTCCTCAAGTGACGCAGTATTTT
D gene: -; clone size: -; CDR3 length: 11; J gene: TRBJ2-1; V gene: TRBV10-3; CDR3 protein: CAISRGNEQFF; CDR3 DNA: TGTGCCATCAGTCGAGGGAATGAGCAGTTCTTC
D gene: -; clone size: -; CDR3 length: 13; J gene: TRBJ2-1; V gene: TRBV11-3; CDR3 protein: CASSLHPGNEQFF; CDR3 DNA: TGTGCCAGCAGCTTACACCCCGGGAATGAGCAGTTCTTC
D gene: -; clone size: -; CDR3 length: 13; J gene: TRBJ2-2; V gene: TRBV10-3; CDR3 protein: CAISESNTGELFF; CDR3 DNA: TGTGCCATCAGTGAGTCGAACACCGGGGAGCTGTTTTTT
D gene: TRBD2; clone size: -; CDR3 length: 16; J gene: TRBJ2-7; V gene: TRBV5-1; CDR3 protein: CASSFMTSGLSYEQYF; CDR3 DNA: TGCGCCAGCAGCTTTATGACTAGCGGGCTCTCCTACGAGCAGTACTTC
D gene: TRBD1; clone size: -; CDR3 length: 15; J gene: TRBJ2-1; V gene: TRBV15; CDR3 protein: CATRGEGTVYNEQFF; CDR3 DNA: TGTGCCACCAGAGGGGAAGGGACAGTCTACAATGAGCAGTTCTTC
D gene: -; clone size: -; CDR3 length: 14; J gene: TRBJ2-2; V gene: TRBV29-1; CDR3 protein: CSVGGLTNTGELFF; CDR3 DNA: TGCAGCGTTGGGGGGCTGACGAACACCGGGGAGCTGTTTTTT
D gene: -; clone size: -; CDR3 length: 15; J gene: TRBJ2-3; V gene: TRBV5-8; CDR3 protein: CASSLGPAGSDTQYF; CDR3 DNA: TGTGCCAGCAGCCTCGGACCGGCAGGGTCGGATACGCAGTATTTT
D gene: TRBD2; clone size: -; CDR3 length: 16; J gene: TRBJ2-3; V gene: TRBV14; CDR3 protein: CASSPRLARSTDTQYF; CDR3 DNA: TGTGCCAGCAGCCCCAGACTAGCAAGGAGCACAGATACGCAGTATTTT
D gene: -; clone size: -; CDR3 length: 12; J gene: TRBJ2-1; V gene: TRBV5-4; CDR3 protein: CASSLDPHEQFF; CDR3 DNA: TGTGCCAGCAGCTTGGATCCCCATGAGCAGTTCTTC
D gene: TRBD2; clone size: -; CDR3 length: 19; J gene: TRBJ2-2; V gene: TRBV7-8; CDR3 protein: CASSLGGALAGGITGELFF; CDR3 DNA: TGTGCCAGCAGCTTAGGGGGGGCACTAGCGGGAGGTATCACCGGGGAGCTGTTTTTT
D gene: -; clone size: -; CDR3 length: 15; J gene: TRBJ1-2; V gene: TRBV6-1; CDR3 protein: CASRGLDGANYGYTF; CDR3 DNA: TGTGCCAGCAGGGGGCTTGACGGAGCTAACTATGGCTACACCTTC
D gene: -; clone size: -; CDR3 length: 12; J gene: TRBJ1-2; V gene: TRBV28; CDR3 protein: CASSSDTHGYTF; CDR3 DNA: TGTGCCAGCAGTTCAGACACCCATGGCTACACCTTC
D gene: -; clone size: few; CDR3 length: 14; J gene: TRBJ1-2; V gene: TRBV28; CDR3 protein: CATPSITGKSGYTF; CDR3 DNA: TGTGCCACCCCATCAATAACAGGGAAAAGTGGCTACACCTTC
D gene: TRBD2; clone size: -; CDR3 length: 15; J gene: TRBJ2-1; V gene: TRBV28; CDR3 protein: CASSIQREGLNEQFF; CDR3 DNA: TGTGCCAGCAGTATCCAGCGGGAGGGCCTAAATGAGCAGTTCTTC
D gene: TRBD2; clone size: -; CDR3 length: 14; J gene: TRBJ2-1; V gene: TRBV5-1; CDR3 protein: CASSSTGGYNEQFF; CDR3 DNA: TGCGCCAGCAGCTCGACGGGGGGCTACAATGAGCAGTTCTTC
D gene: TRBD2; clone size: -; CDR3 length: 16; J gene: TRBJ2-3; V gene: TRBV5-6; CDR3 protein: CASSPEGGGTGDTQYF; CDR3 DNA: TGTGCCAGCAGCCCCGAGGGCGGGGGGACGGGAGATACGCAGTATTTT
D gene: -; clone size: -; CDR3 length: 16; J gene: TRBJ2-1; V gene: TRBV2; CDR3 protein: CASSATRMTPYNEQFF; CDR3 DNA: TGTGCCAGCAGTGCTACTAGAATGACCCCCTACAATGAGCAGTTCTTC
D gene: -; clone size: -; CDR3 length: 15; J gene: TRBJ1-2; V gene: TRBV19; CDR3 protein: CASSIDHRESYGYTF; CDR3 DNA: TGTGCCAGTAGTATAGACCACCGGGAATCCTATGGCTACACCTTC
D gene: -; clone size: -; CDR3 length: 12; J gene: TRBJ2-5; V gene: TRBV6-5; CDR3 protein: CASRQGKETQYF; CDR3 DNA: TGTGCCAGCCGCCAGGGAAAAGAGACCCAGTACTTC
D gene: TRBD1; clone size: -; CDR3 length: 15; J gene: TRBJ2-7; V gene: TRBV7-2; CDR3 protein: CASSYNGGQGYEQYF; CDR3 DNA: TGTGCCAGCAGCTATAACGGAGGACAGGGCTACGAGCAGTACTTC
D gene: -; clone size: -; CDR3 length: 13; J gene: TRBJ1-6; V gene: TRBV7-6; CDR3 protein: CASSFSGNSPLHF; CDR3 DNA: TGTGCCAGCAGCTTTTCGGGGAATTCACCCCTCCACTTT
D gene: -; clone size: -; CDR3 length: 18; J gene: TRBJ2-6; V gene: TRBV18; CDR3 protein: CASSPTPIRATGANVLTF; CDR3 DNA: TGTGCCAGCTCACCCACCCCTATCCGGGCAACTGGGGCCAACGTCCTGACTTTC
D gene: -; clone size: -; CDR3 length: 17; J gene: TRBJ2-7; V gene: TRBV5-1; CDR3 protein: CASSGGGKGVSSYEQYF; CDR3 DNA: TGCGCCAGCAGCGGCGGAGGTAAGGGCGTAAGCTCCTACGAGCAGTACTTC
D gene: -; clone size: -; CDR3 length: 14; J gene: TRBJ1-1; V gene: TRBV6-5; CDR3 protein: CASSYSMSNTEAFF; CDR3 DNA: TGTGCCAGCAGTTACTCGATGTCGAACACTGAAGCTTTCTTT